A selection of T cell receptor beta chains follows, all from one sample in a study of T cells in Graves' hyperthyroidism and ophthalmopathy. Via MiXCR, TCRdb re-called the multiplex PCR reads, giving one row per CDR3 protein. The repertoire holds approximately 610,000 distinct CDR3 sequences, with roughly 15% as singletons. Sequencing input: blood. Receptors were obtained from a woman in her thirties or forties with Graves' ophthalmopathy. The CDR3 runs from the conserved cysteine through the conserved F or W.

j_call: TRBJ1-2
v_call: TRBV14
cdr3_aa: CASSPSLGQSNYGYTF

j_call: TRBJ2-5
v_call: TRBV12-3/TRBV12-4
cdr3_aa: CASSGPSQETQYF

j_call: TRBJ2-3
v_call: TRBV12-3/TRBV12-4
cdr3_aa: CASSLALFQSTDTQYF

j_call: TRBJ1-6
v_call: TRBV7-3
cdr3_aa: CASSLNGPIGGSPLHF

j_call: TRBJ2-4
v_call: TRBV28
cdr3_aa: CASSLAGRDSKNIQYF

j_call: TRBJ1-2
v_call: TRBV28
cdr3_aa: CASSLNPQGLGYGYTF

j_call: TRBJ2-7
v_call: TRBV28
cdr3_aa: CASSFSQAGPWYF

j_call: TRBJ2-6
v_call: TRBV5-1
cdr3_aa: CASSLYLAGGSSGANVLTF

j_call: TRBJ2-5
v_call: TRBV4-3
cdr3_aa: CASSQGGGSGETQYF

j_call: TRBJ2-3
v_call: TRBV7-2
cdr3_aa: CASSLGPGLAGVGDTQYF

j_call: TRBJ1-5
v_call: TRBV4-2
cdr3_aa: CASSQDWWGSNQPQHF

j_call: TRBJ2-7
v_call: TRBV6-2/TRBV6-3
cdr3_aa: CASSYGDQSEQYF

j_call: TRBJ1-2
v_call: TRBV6-1
cdr3_aa: CASSEALGSNYGYTF

j_call: TRBJ1-5
v_call: TRBV6-5
cdr3_aa: CASVLSRGYSNQPQHF

j_call: TRBJ2-7
v_call: TRBV2
cdr3_aa: CASSELDRGLVSYEQYF

j_call: TRBJ1-2
v_call: TRBV20-1
cdr3_aa: CSATSRGRGYGYTF

j_call: TRBJ1-2
v_call: TRBV4-1
cdr3_aa: CASNPGQGFYGYTF

j_call: TRBJ2-4
v_call: TRBV12-3/TRBV12-4
cdr3_aa: CASSYWGQGTNIQYF

j_call: TRBJ2-4
v_call: TRBV2
cdr3_aa: CASRTTSDIQYF

j_call: TRBJ2-5
v_call: TRBV7-9
cdr3_aa: CASSFGTARKETQYF

j_call: TRBJ2-7
v_call: TRBV7-8
cdr3_aa: CASSLETGGIYEQYF

j_call: TRBJ2-4
v_call: TRBV6-5
cdr3_aa: CASSYSYPSRNIQYF